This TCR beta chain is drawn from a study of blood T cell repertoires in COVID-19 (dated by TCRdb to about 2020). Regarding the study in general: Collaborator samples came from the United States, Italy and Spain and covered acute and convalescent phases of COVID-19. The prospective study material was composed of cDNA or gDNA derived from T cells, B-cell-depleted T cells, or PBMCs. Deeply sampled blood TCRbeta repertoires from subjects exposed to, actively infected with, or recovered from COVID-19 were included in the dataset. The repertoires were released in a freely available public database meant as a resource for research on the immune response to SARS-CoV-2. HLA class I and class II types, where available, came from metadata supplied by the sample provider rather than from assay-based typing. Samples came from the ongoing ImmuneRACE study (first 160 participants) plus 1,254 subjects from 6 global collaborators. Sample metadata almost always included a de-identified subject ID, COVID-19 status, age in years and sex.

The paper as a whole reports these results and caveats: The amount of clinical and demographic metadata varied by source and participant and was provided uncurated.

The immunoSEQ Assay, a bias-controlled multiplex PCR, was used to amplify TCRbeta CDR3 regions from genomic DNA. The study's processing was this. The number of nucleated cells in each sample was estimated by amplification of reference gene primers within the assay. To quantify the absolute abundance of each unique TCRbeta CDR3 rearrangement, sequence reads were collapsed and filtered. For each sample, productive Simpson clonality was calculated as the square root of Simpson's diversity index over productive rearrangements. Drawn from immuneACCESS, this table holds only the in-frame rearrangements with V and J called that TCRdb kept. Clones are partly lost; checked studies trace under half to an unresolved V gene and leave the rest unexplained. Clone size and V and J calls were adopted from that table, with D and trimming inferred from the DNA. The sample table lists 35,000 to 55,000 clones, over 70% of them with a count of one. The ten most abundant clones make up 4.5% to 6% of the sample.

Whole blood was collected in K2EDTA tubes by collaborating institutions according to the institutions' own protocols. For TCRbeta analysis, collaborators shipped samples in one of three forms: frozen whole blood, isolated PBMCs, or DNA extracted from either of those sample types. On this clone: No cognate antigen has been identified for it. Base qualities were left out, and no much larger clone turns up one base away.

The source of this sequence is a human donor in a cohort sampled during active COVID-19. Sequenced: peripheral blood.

For the CDR3, the sequence is CSIGQGTGQPQHF. The DNA sequence is given as TGCAGCATAGGACAGGGGACGGGTCAGCCCCAGCATTTT. In this chain, TRBV29-1 is recombined with TRBJ1-5, with 9 bases matching TRBD1. The CDR3 spans 13 residues, from the cysteine through the phenylalanine. Only the CDR3 DNA stays, 39 bases, in frame from base 1. V is cut back by 8 bases and J by 6 bases, with 8 bases in the junction unmatched. CDR1 and CDR2 are read off the germline V gene as SQVTM and ANQGSEA.